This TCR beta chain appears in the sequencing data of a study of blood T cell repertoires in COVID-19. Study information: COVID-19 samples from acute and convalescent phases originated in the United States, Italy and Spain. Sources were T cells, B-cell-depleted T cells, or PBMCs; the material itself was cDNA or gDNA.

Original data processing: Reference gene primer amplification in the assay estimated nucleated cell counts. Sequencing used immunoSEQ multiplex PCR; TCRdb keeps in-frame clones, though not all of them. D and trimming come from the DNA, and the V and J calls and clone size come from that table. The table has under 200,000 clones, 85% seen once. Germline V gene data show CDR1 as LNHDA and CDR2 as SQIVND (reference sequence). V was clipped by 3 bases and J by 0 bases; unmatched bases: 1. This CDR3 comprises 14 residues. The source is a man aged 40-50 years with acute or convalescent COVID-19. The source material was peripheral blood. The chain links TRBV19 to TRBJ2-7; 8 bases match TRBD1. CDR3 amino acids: CASSIGTGSYEQYF. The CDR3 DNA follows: TGTGCCAGTAGTATTGGGACAGGCTCCTACGAGCAGTACTTC. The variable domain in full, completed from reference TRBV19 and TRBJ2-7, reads DGGITQSPKYLFRKEGQNVTLSCEQNLNHDAMYWYRQDPGQGLRLIYYSQIVNDFQKGDIAEGYSVSREKKESFPLTVTSAQKNPTAFYLCASSIGTGSYEQYFGPGTRLTVT.